The rows below give T cell receptor beta chains drawn from one sample of a study of identical twins. TCRdb ran MiXCR on the 5' RACE reads and lists one entry per CDR3 protein. The table lists hundreds of thousands of distinct CDR3 sequences, 18% of them singletons, with around 13% in the top ten. These data also formed part of another study, on T cells expressing NK-cell markers.

The sequenced material came from PBMCs. Every receptor here comes from a woman aged 18-29 years in good health. Both conserved end residues are part of each CDR3. Each record gives: clone size, D gene, V gene, J gene, CDR3 DNA, CDR3 protein. A D gene is named only where the DNA matches it firmly. Rows may omit the clone size; those that give it use once, few, many or a size class.

NA	NA	TRBV6-2/TRBV6-3	TRBJ2-1	TGTGCCAGAACGCGACTCGCCACCTACAATGAGCAGTTCTTC	CARTRLATYNEQFF
many	TRBD2	TRBV6-5	TRBJ2-5	TGTGCCAGCAGTTACTCTACCGGGACTAGCGGGAAAGAGACCCAGTACTTC	CASSYSTGTSGKETQYF
many	NA	TRBV29-1	TRBJ2-2	TGCAGCGTTGAACCGGGGAACACCGGGGAGCTGTTTTTT	CSVEPGNTGELFF
NA	TRBD2	TRBV7-9	TRBJ2-3	TGTGCCAGCAGCTTAATGGGAGCGGGAGTGGATACGCAGTATTTT	CASSLMGAGVDTQYF
few	TRBD2	TRBV15	TRBJ2-5	TGTGCCACCAGCAAAACCAGCGGGACCGAAGAGACCCAGTACTTC	CATSKTSGTEETQYF
NA	TRBD2	TRBV20-1	TRBJ2-2	TGCAGTGCTAGTTCCTCCCGAGCGGGAGGATCCGGGGAGCTGTTTTTT	CSASSSRAGGSGELFF
NA	NA	TRBV6-1	TRBJ2-6	TGTGCCAGCACTCCGGGACAAGGCTCTGGGGCCAACGTCCTGACTTTC	CASTPGQGSGANVLTF
few	NA	TRBV15	TRBJ2-1	TGTGCCACCAGCAGAGACGGCCGCACGAATGAGCAGTTCTTC	CATSRDGRTNEQFF
NA	NA	TRBV20-1	TRBJ2-1	TGCAGTGCTATCTTAGGAGCCTACAATGAGCAGTTCTTC	CSAILGAYNEQFF
NA	NA	TRBV12-3/TRBV12-4	TRBJ2-3	TGTGCCAGCAGTGTTGGGGGCGCGGGAGAGGACACAGATACGCAGTATTTT	CASSVGGAGEDTDTQYF
few	NA	TRBV6-4	TRBJ2-7	TGTGCCAGCAGTTTACATCCGGACAGCTATTCCTACGAGCAGTACTTC	CASSLHPDSYSYEQYF
NA	NA	TRBV12-3/TRBV12-4	TRBJ2-5	TGTGCCAGCAGTTTAAGTGTAGGGCCATCACCAGAGACCCAGTACTTC	CASSLSVGPSPETQYF
NA	NA	TRBV5-1	TRBJ2-3	TGCGCCAGCCTTCCGGGACCCACTTCAGATACGCAGTATTTT	CASLPGPTSDTQYF
NA	TRBD1	TRBV10-1	TRBJ2-7	TGCGCCAGCAGTGACCTCGGACAGGGCACCGACGAGCAGTACTTC	CASSDLGQGTDEQYF
NA	NA	TRBV10-2	TRBJ2-7	TGCGCCAGCAGTGTAGGGTTTGGTAGCTACGAGCAGTACTTC	CASSVGFGSYEQYF
few	NA	TRBV10-3	TRBJ2-3	TGTGCCATCCCTAGTCCTTTGAAAGATACGCAGTATTTT	CAIPSPLKDTQYF
many	NA	TRBV5-1	TRBJ2-1	TGCGCCAGCAGCTTGGCGGGCCTAGTGTCACTATACAATGAGCAGTTCTTC	CASSLAGLVSLYNEQFF
few	NA	TRBV11-1	TRBJ1-4	TGTGCCAGCACCCCCTCCGCGTGGGGTCAACTAGGTGGAAAACTGTTTTTT	CASTPSAWGQLGGKLFF
few	NA	TRBV10-3	TRBJ2-7	TGTGCCATCACTGAACCAGGGACCCCCTACGAGCAGTACTTC	CAITEPGTPYEQYF
many	TRBD1	TRBV18	TRBJ2-5	TGTGCCAGCTCACCAAATACAGGGGTGGAGACCCAGTACTTC	CASSPNTGVETQYF
NA	TRBD2	TRBV12-3/TRBV12-4	TRBJ2-3	TGTGCCAGCAGTTCCGGTTCAGGGAGGGTAACAGATACGCAGTATTTT	CASSSGSGRVTDTQYF
NA	NA	TRBV2	TRBJ2-1	TGTGCCAGCAGTGAACATGAGCAGTTCTTC	CASSEHEQFF
NA	TRBD2	TRBV4-2	TRBJ2-1	TGTGCCAGCAGCCTAGCGGGGGGGCTAGAGGGTGAGCAGTTCTTC	CASSLAGGLEGEQFF
few	NA	TRBV6-1	TRBJ2-4	TGTGCCAGCAGTGGGACGATAGCCAAAAACATTCAGTACTTC	CASSGTIAKNIQYF
many	NA	TRBV6-1	TRBJ2-7	TGTGCCAGCAGCCCCACGAATCCACCCTACGAGCAGTACTTC	CASSPTNPPYEQYF
many	TRBD2	TRBV20-1	TRBJ2-3	TGCAGTGCTAGTAGTAGCGGGGGGGCCACAGATACGCAGTATTTT	CSASSSGGATDTQYF
NA	NA	TRBV4-3	TRBJ2-7	TGCGCCAGCAGCCAGGCCAAGGGTATCTGCGAGCAGTACTTC	CASSQAKGICEQYF
NA	NA	TRBV29-1	TRBJ1-5	TGCAGCGTTGTCGAAGGGAGCAATCAGCCCCAGCATTTT	CSVVEGSNQPQHF
NA	TRBD2	TRBV11-2	TRBJ2-3	TGTGCCAGCAGCCCGAGCGGGAGTTCTGCAGATACGCAGTATTTT	CASSPSGSSADTQYF
NA	TRBD2	TRBV28	TRBJ2-7	TGTGCCAGCAGTTTCCCGTTGAGCGGGATCTACGAGCAGTACTTC	CASSFPLSGIYEQYF
few	NA	TRBV20-1	TRBJ2-5	TGCAGTGCACCTCGTGGGGGCGGGGAGACCCAGTACTTC	CSAPRGGGETQYF
few	TRBD2	TRBV20-1	TRBJ2-3	TGCAGTGCTAGAGATCCCCTAGCGGGGGACACAGATACGCAGTATTTT	CSARDPLAGDTDTQYF
few	NA	TRBV15	TRBJ2-2	TGTGCCACCAGCAGATCTTTTCGACAGTCGGGCACCGGGGAGCTGTTTTTT	CATSRSFRQSGTGELFF
few	NA	TRBV29-1	TRBJ2-2	TGCAGCGTTGAGGGTTGGACCGGGGAGCTGTTTTTT	CSVEGWTGELFF
few	TRBD1	TRBV7-9	TRBJ2-7	TGTGCCAGCAGCTATGGACAGGGGGCGCGGGAGCAGTACTTC	CASSYGQGAREQYF
NA	NA	TRBV12-3/TRBV12-4	TRBJ1-5	TGTGCCAGCACCCCTGGGGACCCGGTTAGCAATCAGCCCCAGCATTTT	CASTPGDPVSNQPQHF
few	NA	TRBV7-2	TRBJ2-1	TGTGCCAGCAGCTTCGACTGGGGGACCTACAATGAGCAGTTCTTC	CASSFDWGTYNEQFF
many	TRBD1	TRBV27	TRBJ2-7	TGTGCCAGTGGGACAGGGGATCGGTACGAGCAGTACTTC	CASGTGDRYEQYF
NA	NA	TRBV30	TRBJ2-7	TGTGCTTTCGAACGGGGATACGAGCAGTACTTC	CAFERGYEQYF
few	NA	TRBV5-1	TRBJ2-3	TGCGCCAGCAGCCCAGCCCGAGCCGGGATTGATACGCAGTATTTT	CASSPARAGIDTQYF
many	TRBD2	TRBV12-3/TRBV12-4	TRBJ2-1	TGTGCCAGCAGGGGACCCGGGGGGGTCAATGAGCAGTTCTTC	CASRGPGGVNEQFF
NA	NA	TRBV12-3/TRBV12-4	TRBJ2-1	TGTGCCAGCAGCCTACAGGGAGTGGATGAGCAGTTCTTC	CASSLQGVDEQFF
few	NA	TRBV9	TRBJ2-5	TGTGCCAGCAGCGTAGAGGTCGGGACCCAGTACTTC	CASSVEVGTQYF
many	NA	TRBV20-1	TRBJ1-5	TGCAGTGCTAGGAGTCTTTTTAGCAATCAGCCCCAGCATTTT	CSARSLFSNQPQHF
few	NA	TRBV5-1	TRBJ1-2	TGCGCCAGCAGCAGAGACAGAAACCCCCTCCTCTACACCTTC	CASSRDRNPLLYTF
NA	NA	TRBV27	TRBJ1-6	TGTGCCAGCAGTTTAAGTCAGGGGCCCCTCCACTTT	CASSLSQGPLHF
NA	TRBD1	TRBV6-5	TRBJ2-7	TGTGCCAGCAGTTACTCGAGTCCCCGACAGGGCGAGCAGTACTTC	CASSYSSPRQGEQYF
few	TRBD1	TRBV12-3/TRBV12-4	TRBJ1-2	TGTGCCAGCACCCGGACAGGGGGCAACTATGGCTACACCTTC	CASTRTGGNYGYTF
many	TRBD2	TRBV10-3	TRBJ2-1	TGTGCCATCAGTGGGACTAGCGGGAATGAGCAGTTCTTC	CAISGTSGNEQFF
few	NA	TRBV6-5	TRBJ1-2	TGTGCCAGCAGTTACAGGACTAACTATGGCTACACCTTC	CASSYRTNYGYTF
many	NA	TRBV24-1	TRBJ2-1	TGTGCCACCAGTGATTCCGGGACGGGGAATCCGGAGCAGTTCTTC	CATSDSGTGNPEQFF
NA	NA	TRBV4-3	TRBJ2-1	TGCGCCAGCAGCCAAGACCCAGGATTCGATAATGAGCAGTTCTTC	CASSQDPGFDNEQFF
few	TRBD1	TRBV7-9	TRBJ1-1	TGTGCCAGCAGCTTGGGACAGGGAAATCCTGAAGCTTTCTTT	CASSLGQGNPEAFF
few	NA	TRBV18	TRBJ2-1	TGTGCCAGCTCACGCCTATCTCTGGGGGATGAGCAGTTCTTC	CASSRLSLGDEQFF
many	NA	TRBV12-3/TRBV12-4	TRBJ1-2	TGTGCCAGCACTTTTTATAAGGGAAGTAGGGGCTACACCTTC	CASTFYKGSRGYTF
many	TRBD1	TRBV7-2	TRBJ1-3	TGTGCCAGCGCTCGAGGGGGCGCAGGTGGAAACACCATATATTTT	CASARGGAGGNTIYF
few	NA	TRBV27	TRBJ2-1	TGTGCCAGCAGTACCGGAGAACGTATCGATGAGCAGTTCTTC	CASSTGERIDEQFF
few	TRBD1	TRBV6-1	TRBJ1-2	TGTGCCAGCGGGACAGGGGTTTTCGGCGGCTACACCTTC	CASGTGVFGGYTF
NA	TRBD2	TRBV20-1	TRBJ2-1	TGCAGTGCTCATAGCGGGAGCTCCTACAATGAGCAGTTCTTC	CSAHSGSSYNEQFF
few	TRBD1	TRBV6-5	TRBJ1-1	TGTGCCAGCAGTTACCGACAGGGCCCAATGAACACTGAAGCTTTCTTT	CASSYRQGPMNTEAFF